A single TCR beta chain is shown here with its context. This clonotype appeared a few times. Its binding antigen is unknown. No much larger clonotype is one base removed from it; base qualities were not supplied. This sample stems from a study of CD8 T cells in ankylosing spondylitis listed by TCRdb under 2017. About the study as a whole: The study set out to find disease-linked TCR variants by profiling T cell receptor beta repertoires in ankylosing spondylitis patients and healthy donors. In total, the full study cohort was made up of 95 to 110 healthy donors and 25 to 30 ankylosing spondylitis patients. Samples of peripheral blood were taken, and for ankylosing spondylitis patients, synovial fluid was collected as well. The full study reports these points: The disease-linked clones were reported to be significantly enriched in matched synovial fluid samples from ankylosing spondylitis patients. A TCR beta motif of several highly homologous amino acid variants appeared characteristic of blood from ankylosing spondylitis patients. The disease-linked clones had a CD8+ phenotype and were found at relatively low frequencies in peripheral blood. Some motif variants were previously reported in synovial fluid and blood of reactive arthritis patients, suggesting common disease-initiation mechanisms.

Sequencing took place on an Illumina MiSeq. TCR beta libraries were prepared by quantitative 5'-RACE with molecular barcodes. The authors' analysis ran thus. Disease-linked TCR variants were identified with a new computational method built on a probabilistic model of VDJ rearrangement. Using fastp trimming at Q25 and MiXCR clonotype assembly, TCRdb reanalyzed the public sequencing data and kept in-frame beta chains. When rows share a CDR3 protein, they turn into one entry using the most common DNA and genes. The V and J calls shown here were made by TCRdb, not taken from the authors' results. Counted in this sample were around 39,000 distinct CDR3 sequences; approximately 17% of them appeared once. The ten largest make up about 49% of the sample. V is cut back by 4 bases and J by 6 bases, with 4 bases in the junction unmatched. CDR1 is given as DFQATT and CDR2 as SNEGSKA, both from the germline V gene (reference sequence). From the cysteine through the phenylalanine, the CDR3 covers 14 amino acids. Only the CDR3 DNA is retained, 42 bases long and in frame from the first base.

The TCR sequence derives from a male donor with ankylosing spondylitis or in good health (not recorded which). The chain links TRBV20-1 with TRBJ1-5; TRBD1 lines up with 12 middle nucleotides. The sequenced material came from blood. The sequenced DNA: TGCAGTGCTACCGGGACAGGGGGCCTTCAGCCCCAGCATTTT. Its protein is CSATGTGGLQPQHF.